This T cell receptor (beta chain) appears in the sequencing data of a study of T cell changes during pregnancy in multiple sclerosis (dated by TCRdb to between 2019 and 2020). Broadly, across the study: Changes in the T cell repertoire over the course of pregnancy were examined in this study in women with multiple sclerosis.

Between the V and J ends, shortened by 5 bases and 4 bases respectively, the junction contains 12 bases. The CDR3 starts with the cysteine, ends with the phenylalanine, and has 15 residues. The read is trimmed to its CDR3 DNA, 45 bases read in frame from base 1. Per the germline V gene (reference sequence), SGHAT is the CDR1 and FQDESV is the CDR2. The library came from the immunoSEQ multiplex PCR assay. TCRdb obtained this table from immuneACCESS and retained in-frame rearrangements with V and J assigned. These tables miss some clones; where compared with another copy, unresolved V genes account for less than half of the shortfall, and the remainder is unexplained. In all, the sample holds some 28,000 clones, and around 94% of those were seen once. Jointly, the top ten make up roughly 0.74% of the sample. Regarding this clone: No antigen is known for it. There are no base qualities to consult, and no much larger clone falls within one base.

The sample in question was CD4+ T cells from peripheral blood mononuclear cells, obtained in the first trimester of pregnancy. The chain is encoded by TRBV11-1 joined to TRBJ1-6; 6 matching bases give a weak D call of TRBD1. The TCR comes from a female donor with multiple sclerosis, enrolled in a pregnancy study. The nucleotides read TGTGCCAGCAGCGACGGACAGACATATAATTCACCCCTCCACTTT. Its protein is CASSDGQTYNSPLHF.